Detailed here is one T cell receptor beta chain. This CDR3 is also generated by other DNA sequences in the sample. The split of CD4+ cells yielded CD45RA+ naive and CD45RA-negative memory subsets. The sample belongs to a study of shared clonotypes between healthy human individuals. The wider study: The people who gave samples were two women and three men aged 18 to 49. CD4 naive and CD4 memory each took three plates per donor, while CD8 naive took two and CD8 memory one.

The CDR3 contains 16 residues. The J segment lost 8 bases and the V segment lost 6 bases, leaving 14 bases of the junction unmatched. CDR1 SGHTA and CDR2 FQGTGA come from the germline V gene. The assay was run at deep level. TCRdb keeps only in-frame clones here, not all; method: immunoSEQ multiplex PCR. The table shows 1,100,000 or so clones, with approximately 78% occurring only once. This clonotype was obtained from a man aged 18 to 30 in good health. Some clones in this sample may be carry-over from other donors' samples. The chain joins TRBV7-3 to TRBJ2-2, with 8 bases matching TRBD2. Material for sequencing was memory CD4+ T cells from PBMCs. Subset specified: CD45RA-negative fraction. As DNA, the CDR3 is TGTGCCAGCAGTAACCCCGGGACTAGTGCAAGGGGGGAGCTGTTTTTT. Encoded protein: CASSNPGTSARGELFF. Using reference TRBV7-3 and TRBJ2-2 for the parts outside the CDR3, the full variable domain is GAGVSQTPSNKVTEKGKYVELRCDPISGHTALYWYRQSLGQGPEFLIYFQGTGAADDSGLPNDRFFAVRPEGSVSTLKIQRTERGDSAVYLCASSNPGTSARGELFFGEGSRLTVL.